The clone carrying this TCR beta chain was seen a few times. Its target is unknown. CDR3 length: 15 residues. Looked up from germline, CDR1 is SGHRS and CDR2 is YFSETQ. The V end was cut by 0 bases, the J end by 2 bases, with 12 bases between. The time point: pre-sensitization, week 0. Documented treatment: therapeutic diphenylcyclopropenone sensitization with weekly scalp DPC. The entry originates in a study of human T cells and chemical hapten exposure. Study summary: TCR yields differed between samples (mainly from small differences in pooled library volume).

TCRdb recomputed calls from the RACE reads with MiXCR, one row per CDR3 protein. The sample lists more than 70,000 distinct CDR3 sequences, 8.5% occurring once. Study conclusions and caveats: Expanded TCRs were compared with controls, and the expanded TCRs formed significantly more large CDR3 similarity clusters.

The clonotype comes from a man aged 40-50 years with alopecia areata. Some clones in this sample may be carry-over from other donors' samples. The rearrangement joins TRBV5-1 to TRBJ2-7; no reliable D call. This specimen consisted of whole blood, obtained in connection with sensitization to the hapten diphenylcyclopropenone (DPC). The CDR3, as DNA: TGCGCCAGCAGCTTGGCCGCGGACGTAACCTACGAGCAGTACTTC. It encodes CASSLAADVTYEQYF.